Below, one T cell receptor (beta chain) is given with its context. These data come from a study of blood T cell repertoires in COVID-19. Study-wide background: Both acute and convalescent COVID-19 samples were obtained from the United States, Italy and Spain. Sample material is recorded as cDNA or gDNA derived from T cells, B-cell-depleted T cells, or PBMCs.

CDR3 length equals 13 residues. Trimming pared 6 bases from V and 3 bases from J, leaving 9 bases between. Germline CDR1 reads SNHLY; CDR2 reads FYNNEI. Original data processing: Amplification with reference gene primers provided the estimates of nucleated cell counts. Using immunoSEQ multiplex PCR, the repertoire was profiled, and TCRdb retains in-frame clones only, with some absent. V and J calls and clone size are copied from that table; D and trimming were computed from the DNA. This sample has about 250,000 clones, with about four fifths found just once. Sequenced input: peripheral blood. This sequence originates from a woman in her thirties or forties who had recovered from COVID-19. This chain links TRBV2 with TRBJ1-5; no clear D gene. In nucleotides, the CDR3 is TGTGCCAGCAGGCAGGTCGCCAATCAGCCCCAGCATTTT. Residues: CASRQVANQPQHF.